This TCR beta chain emerged from a study of blood T cell repertoires in COVID-19 (dated by TCRdb to the early 2020s). Looking at the study overall: The collaborator samples originated in the United States, Italy and Spain and spanned the acute and convalescent phases of COVID-19. The material from the prospective study consisted of cDNA or gDNA derived from T cells, B-cell-depleted T cells, or PBMCs. The dataset comprised deeply sampled blood TCRbeta repertoires from subjects exposed to, actively infected with, or recovered from COVID-19. The repertoires were released in a freely available public database meant as a resource for research on the immune response to SARS-CoV-2. Samples came from the ongoing ImmuneRACE study (first 160 participants) plus 1,254 subjects from 6 global collaborators. The sample metadata nearly always contained a de-identified subject ID, COVID-19 status, age in years and sex. Where available, HLA class I and class II types were taken from metadata supplied by the sample provider and were not determined by assay-based typing.

Of note for this clone: There is no known antigen for this receptor. No much larger clone is present one base from it, and per-base qualities are unavailable.

Its CDR3 holds 15 amino acids, cysteine through phenylalanine. Only the CDR3 DNA stays, 45 bases, in frame from base 1. Germline trimming: 1 base from V, 11 bases from J; junction bases outside gene matches: 3. For CDR1 and CDR2, the germline V gene lists SNHLY and FYNNEI. On the study overall, not on this receptor specifically: The amount of clinical and demographic metadata varied by source and participant and was provided uncurated.

Whole blood was collected in K2EDTA tubes by collaborating institutions according to the institutions' own protocols. For TCRbeta analysis, collaborators shipped samples as frozen whole blood, isolated PBMCs, or DNA extracted from either of those sample types. TCRbeta CDR3 regions were amplified from genomic DNA by means of the immunoSEQ Assay, a bias-controlled multiplex PCR. The study's own analysis went as follows. The number of nucleated cells in each sample was estimated by amplification of reference gene primers within the assay. To quantify the absolute abundance of each unique TCRbeta CDR3 rearrangement, sequence reads were collapsed and filtered. Productive Simpson clonality was computed per sample as the square root of Simpson's diversity index over productive rearrangements. Drawn from immuneACCESS, this table holds only the in-frame rearrangements with V and J called that TCRdb kept. Clones are partly lost; checked studies trace under half to an unresolved V gene and leave the rest unexplained. V and J calls and clone size are given by that table; D and trimming were obtained from the DNA. In this sample the table shows about 140,000 clones, 77% of which occur a single time. The ten largest clones represent roughly 9% of the sample.

The sequencing input was peripheral blood. This receptor was taken from a woman aged 50 to 65 with active or convalescent COVID-19. The sequence joins TRBV2 to TRBJ2-1; 15 middle bases align to TRBD2. The DNA sequence follows: TGTGCCAGCAGTGAAGAGGGACTAGCGGGAGGCCAGCAGTTCTTC. This translates into CASSEEGLAGGQQFF.